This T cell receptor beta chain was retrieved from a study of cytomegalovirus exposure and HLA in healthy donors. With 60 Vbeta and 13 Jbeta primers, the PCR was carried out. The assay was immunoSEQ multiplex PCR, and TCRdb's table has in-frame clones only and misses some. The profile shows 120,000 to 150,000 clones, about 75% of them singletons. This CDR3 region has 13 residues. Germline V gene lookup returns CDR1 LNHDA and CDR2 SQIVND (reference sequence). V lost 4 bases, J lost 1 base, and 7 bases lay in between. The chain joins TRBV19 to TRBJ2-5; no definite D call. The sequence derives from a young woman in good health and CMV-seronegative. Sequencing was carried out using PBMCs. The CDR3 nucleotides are TGTGCCAGTAGTAGGAGAGCCCAAGAGACCCAGTACTTC. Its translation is CASSRRAQETQYF. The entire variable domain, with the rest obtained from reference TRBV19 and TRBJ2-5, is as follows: DGGITQSPKYLFRKEGQNVTLSCEQNLNHDAMYWYRQDPGQGLRLIYYSQIVNDFQKGDIAEGYSVSREKKESFPLTVTSAQKNPTAFYLCASSRRAQETQYFGPGTRLLVL.